The entry below gives a single TCR beta chain sequence along with its context. There is no known antigen for this receptor. The record has no base qualities; no much larger clone is one base away. The CDR3, cysteine through valine, is 15 amino acids long. This entry keeps only the CDR3 DNA: 45 bases, framed from base 1. V sheds 7 bases and J sheds 3 bases, leaving 19 bases between their ends. The germline V gene gives CDR1 as MNHNS and CDR2 as SASEGT. The data stem from a study of T cell repertoires in cytomegalovirus infection (dated by TCRdb to between 2018 and 2021). Study-wide context: Peptide stimulations targeted recently identified HLA-C-restricted CMV epitopes, whose presentation resists viral immunomodulation, together with well-studied HLA-B-restricted epitopes. Donor HLA type was relevant to the analysis, because carriage of CMV infection together with the matching HLA type was indicated by public TCR beta signatures.

Beyond this particular receptor, the publication reports: Cumulative frequency of public TCR beta family members discriminated carriers of CMV infection plus the relevant HLA type in this cohort and an independent approximately 370-donor cohort. In the ex vivo response, HLA-C-restricted CMV-specific TCR beta clonotypes were dominant, and in two of eight donors the single most frequent clonotype came from this HLA-C-restricted group.

The treatment or condition tag for this specimen amounts to: in vitro stimulation with specific CMV peptide epitopes to enrich CMV-specific T cells. Sequencing relied on an Illumina HiSeq 1500. TCRdb trimmed public reads at Q25 via fastp, called clones via MiXCR and kept in-frame beta chains. Here each entry gathers all rows of one CDR3 protein and keeps the most common genes and DNA. A total of 800,000 to 950,000 distinct CDR3 sequences appear in this sample, about 31% of them only once. The leading ten clones occupy roughly 12% of the sample. This specimen consisted of cultured CD8+ T cells from PBMCs, obtained from culture after CMV antigen stimulation. Recombination linked TRBV6-1 to TRBJ2-7; the D element could tentatively be TRBD1 or TRBD2, as 5 bases agree for each. The TCR was taken from a human donor in good health (CMV status not recorded). Some clones in this sample may be carry-over from other donors' samples. CDR3 reads: CASTEGQSIYYEQYV. The DNA sequence reads TGTGCCAGCACCGAGGGGCAGTCAATCTACTACGAGCAGTACGTC.